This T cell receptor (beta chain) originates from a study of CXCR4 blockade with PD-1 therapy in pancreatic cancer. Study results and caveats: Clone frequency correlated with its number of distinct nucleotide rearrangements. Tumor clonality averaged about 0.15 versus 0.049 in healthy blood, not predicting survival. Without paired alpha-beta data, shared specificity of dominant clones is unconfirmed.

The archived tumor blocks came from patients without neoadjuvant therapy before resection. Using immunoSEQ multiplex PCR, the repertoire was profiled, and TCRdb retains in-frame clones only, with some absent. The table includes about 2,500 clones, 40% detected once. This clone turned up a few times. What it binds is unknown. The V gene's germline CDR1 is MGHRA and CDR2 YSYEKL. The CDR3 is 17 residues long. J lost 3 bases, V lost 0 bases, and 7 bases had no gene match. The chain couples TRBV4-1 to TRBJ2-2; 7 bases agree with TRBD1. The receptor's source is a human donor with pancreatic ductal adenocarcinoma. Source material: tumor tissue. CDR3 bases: TGCGCCAGCAGCCAAGATGGTGGACAGGCGTACACCGGGGAGCTGTTTTTT. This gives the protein CASSQDGGQAYTGELFF.